This TCR beta chain comes out of a study of blood T cell repertoires in COVID-19. Study overall: In each case, the material was cDNA or gDNA derived from T cells, B-cell-depleted T cells, or PBMCs.

Per the authors' pipeline: The authors estimated nucleated cell counts from reference gene primer amplification. Some clones are missing from TCRdb's copy, which holds only in-frame ones; the method was immunoSEQ multiplex PCR. That table supplies the V and J calls and clone size; D and trimming were determined from the DNA. The data contain around 95,000 clones, 85% of them singletons. The sequenced sample consisted of peripheral blood. This clonotype was sampled from a man aged 50-60 years with active or convalescent COVID-19.

CDR3 sequence reads: CASSQGDNQPQHF. CDR3 in DNA: TGTGCCAGCAGTCAGGGGGACAATCAGCCCCAGCATTTT. This sequence joins TRBV6-5 and TRBJ1-5; TRBD1 agrees at 7 bases. V lost 5 bases to trimming and J lost 3 bases; unmatched junction nucleotides: 1. Per the germline V gene, CDR1 is MNHEY and CDR2 is SVGAGI. The CDR3 has 13 residues.